The table lists the clone carrying this TCR beta chain with a count of one. Antigen specificity is unknown. The CDR3 contains 15 residues. CDR1 is SGHNT and CDR2 is YYREEE in the germline V gene (reference sequence). The J segment lost 0 bases and the V segment lost 4 bases, leaving 1 base of the junction unmatched. This specimen comes from a study of OX40 agonist ivuxolimab in advanced cancers. Study in general: Dosing consisted of intravenous ivuxolimab at 0.01 to 10 mg/kg every 2 weeks. Study-wide findings and caveats: Average numbers of expanded clones were greater in CD8+ T cells than in CD4+.

Measured with immunoSEQ multiplex PCR; TCRdb has only the in-frame clones, and not every one. The table lists 80,000 to 130,000 clones, less than 95% of them singletons, with 0.31% in the top ten. The source of this sequence is an adult with an advanced solid tumor such as melanoma, head and neck, liver or kidney cancer. The rearrangement joins TRBV5-4 to TRBJ2-1; 10 bases map to TRBD2. The sample here was CD4+ or CD8+ T cells sorted from blood, taken in a trial of the OX40 agonist ivuxolimab. CDR3 DNA: TGTGCCAGCAGCCCTAGCGGGAGCTCCTACAATGAGCAGTTCTTC. Residues: CASSPSGSSYNEQFF.